This T cell receptor (beta chain) came from a study of cytomegalovirus exposure and HLA in healthy donors. 13 Jbeta primers and 60 Vbeta primers were used for the PCR. Assay used: immunoSEQ multiplex PCR; TCRdb lists only in-frame clones, some missing. In the table there are about 70,000 clones, 75% to 90% of which are singletons. This receptor was obtained from a woman between 25 and 40 years old in good health and CMV-seropositive. The source material was PBMCs.

The DNA of the CDR3 is TGTGCCAGCAGGGGTATGTCCCAGGGGGCTTATGGCTACACCTTC. This sequence encodes CASRGMSQGAYGYTF. The chain has TRBV6-5 and TRBJ1-2, with 8 bases fitting TRBD1. The CDR3 totals 15 residues. Germline V lookup: CDR1 MNHEY, CDR2 SVGAGI. Trimming removed 6 bases from V and 5 bases from J; junction bases left unmatched: 11.